This TCR beta chain was documented in a study of shared clonotypes between healthy human individuals (dated by TCRdb to 2020 to 2021). Regarding the complete study: A couple of women and a few men aged 18 to 49 years were included in the cohort. Per donor, three plates each were used for CD4 naive and CD4 memory, two for CD8 naive, and one for CD8 memory. Leukapheresis yielded between about 0.85 and 9.5 billion PBMCs per donor. To estimate repertoire size and how much clonotype sharing occurs between individuals, the study deeply sequenced the blood TCR repertoires of about 5 healthy adults. To increase sequencing depth and limit assay-specific biases, TCR repertoire library preparation and sequencing were carried out by different laboratories using diverse techniques.

TCR CDR3 regions were amplified from genomic DNA by multiplex PCR using the deep immunoSEQ assay. Extracted genomic DNA from each cell subset was spread evenly across all wells of several immunoSEQ 96-well plates, with each plate serving as a replicate. For sorted subsets, each replicate PCR was loaded with 150 to 250 ng genomic DNA, equivalent to 30,000 to 35,000 T cell genomes. Purified libraries were quantified with a Qubit 3.0 fluorometer, sized on a Bioanalyzer 2100, and re-quantified with the KAPA Library Quantification kit. Every immunoSEQ 96-well plate was sequenced on a separate single-read 150-cycle Illumina NextSeq 550 flow cell. In the original analysis: Because only junctional sequences without quality scores were contained in the immunoSEQ output, filtering matching that applied to full-length reads could not be performed. To assign V/J genes and CDR3, sequences were annotated using PyIR, a Python wrapper for IgBLAST v1.9, with IMGT germline references. Reads were removed for weak V/J assignments (E-value above 1e-6), missing CDR3, stop codons, out-of-frame junctions, or ambiguous translated residues. A V3J clonotype was defined by an identical inferred V gene, J gene, and CDR3 amino acid sequence. Percentage overlap between repertoires was calculated by dividing the number of shared unique clonotypes by the size of the smaller repertoire. Three approaches were used to assess repertoire richness: RTK rarefaction, the Chao1 estimator, and Recon v2.1 estimates of unobserved clonotypes. Generation probabilities for all TCRbeta clonotypes obtained by the gDNA method from a few donors were computed using OLGA. TCRdb took this table from immuneACCESS and kept in-frame rearrangements with V and J called. Such tables lack part of the clones; where checked against another copy, unresolved V genes explain under half of the gap, and the rest is unexplained. For V, J and clone size, that table is used; D and trimming come from the DNA. The sample records around 1.9 million clones, just over 90% of which are singletons. The ten top clones hold under 2% of the sample.

CD8 naive samples consisted of CD45RO-negative cells that were positively selected for CCR7, yielding a CD45RA+CCR7+ population without TemRA cells. Donors were healthy HIV-negative adults with no recently reported acute infections or vaccinations. Every donor was a Caucasian adult residing in Nashville, Tennessee, USA. Blood was collected by leukapheresis, and PBMCs were isolated by Ficoll-Histopaque density gradient centrifugation and then cryopreserved in liquid nitrogen vapor phase. Analytical flow cytometry was used to check the purity and quantity of each magnetically sorted T cell population. From each sorted fraction, genomic DNA was isolated and quantified by UV absorbance on a Nanodrop 2000c. Regarding this clone: This receptor's antigen is unknown. Nothing much larger sits one base from this clone, and base qualities are not available.

V ends up 3 bases short and J 6 bases short, with an unmatched junction base count of 2. From a lookup of the germline V gene, CDR1 and CDR2 are SGHTA and FQGNSA. The CDR3 starts with the cysteine, ends with the phenylalanine, and has 15 residues. Only the CDR3 region is kept as DNA, spanning 45 bases read in frame from base 1. Overall study results and their limits: Compared with non-shared clonotypes, the clonotypes found in all four sorted-subset donors had higher generation probabilities. Naive subsets generally had larger estimated clonotype richness than memory subsets. The genetic and exposure-history diversity represented was limited by the small number of donors. Only blood was sampled, and tissue TCR repertoires likely differ from those in blood. Sharing across several donors was observed for roughly 5.4% of naive CD4, over 3% of naive CD8, over 2% of memory CD4, and less than 0.45% of memory CD8 clonotypes. Even with the large sequencing depth, rarefaction of the sorted-subset datasets indicated that sequencing was incomplete. Based on pairwise subsampling, the degree of clonotype sharing among donors was expected to be affected by sequencing depth.

The rearranged segments are TRBV7-2 and TRBJ2-1; the junction holds 13 bases that match TRBD2. Material: naive CD8+ T cells from PBMCs. What the cell subset or site label conveys for this sample: CD45RA+CCR7+. The origin of this receptor is a man younger than 35 in good health. Some clones in this sample may be carry-over from other donors' samples. Read as DNA, the sequence is TGTGCCAGCAGCTTGACTAGCGGGGGGCTCAATGAGCAGTTCTTC. Its protein reads: CASSLTSGGLNEQFF.